Below, 20 T cell receptor beta chains from the same sample are listed, as sequenced in a study of shared clonotypes between healthy human individuals. Measured with immunoSEQ multiplex PCR; TCRdb has only the in-frame clones, and not every one. The repertoire holds millions of clones, with 95% as singletons. The sequenced material came from naive CD4+ T cells sorted from blood. Subset meaning: CD45RA+ positively selected. The source of these receptors is a man aged 18-30 years in good health.

A note on this clone: In the same sample, other DNA sequences code for this CDR3. The rearrangement links TRBV29-1 to TRBJ2-5; 7 nucleotides match TRBD1. The CDR3 is made up of 13 amino acids. Per the germline V gene, CDR1 is SQVTM and CDR2 is ANQGSEA. The ends lost 4 bases at V and 5 bases at J; junction bases unmatched: 7. CDR3 sequence: CSVVRGRLETQYF. The CDR3 nucleotides are TGCAGCGTTGTGAGGGGGCGATTGGAGACCCAGTACTTC.

The chain employs TRBV4-3 and TRBJ2-6; D may be TRBD1 (5 bases). This CDR3 has 17 amino acids. Germline assignment: CDR1 LGHNA and CDR2 YSLEER. Trimming stripped 1 base from V and 2 bases from J, with 12 bases between. CDR3 in amino acids: CASSQANIRAGANVLTF. The CDR3 DNA reads as TGCGCCAGCAGCCAAGCGAATATCAGGGCTGGGGCCAACGTCCTGACTTTC.

This chain joins TRBV7-8 and TRBJ2-3; 12 positions agree with TRBD2. CDR1 is SGHVS, CDR2 FQNEAQ, per germline. The length of the CDR3 is 16 residues. After removal of 2 bases from V and 6 bases from J, the junction contained 6 bases not matched to a gene. The CDR3 coding sequence is TGTGCCAGCAGCTTAATGACTAGCGGGAGTACCGATACGCAGTATTTT. Amino acid sequence: CASSLMTSGSTDTQYF.

CDR3 bases: TGTGCCAGCAGTTTATCGGGGACAGGGTTTCGGGGCAGCGAGCAGTACTTC. Its protein is CASSLSGTGFRGSEQYF. This chain joins TRBV27 and TRBJ2-7; TRBD1 matches 9 bases. The CDR3 is made up of 17 amino acids. V dropped 0 bases and J dropped 6; count of bases not matched to a gene: 12. From germline, CDR1 is MNHEY and CDR2 SMNVEV (reference sequence).

The chain employs TRBV15 and TRBJ2-7, with D possibly matching TRBD1 (6 bases). Trimming cost V 5 bases and J 5 bases, with 13 bases left between them. CDR1 and CDR2 from the germline V gene are LNHNV and YYDKDF (reference sequence). The CDR3 is made up of 13 amino acids. CDR3 region: CATSPTGIHEQYF. CDR3 nucleotide sequence: TGTGCCACCAGCCCAACAGGGATACACGAGCAGTACTTC. The entire variable domain, with the rest obtained from reference TRBV15 and TRBJ2-7, is as follows: DAMVIQNPRYQVTQFGKPVTLSCSQTLNHNVMYWYQQKSSQAPKLLFHYYDKDFNNEADTPDNFQSRRPNTSFCFLDIRSPGLGDTAMYLCATSPTGIHEQYFGPGTRLTVT.

J is TRBJ1-1 and V is TRBV19, with TRBD1 matching 9 bases. This CDR3 region has 16 residues. J was trimmed by 1 base and V by 3 bases; bases with no gene match: 6. Germline CDR1 reads LNHDA; CDR2 reads SQIVND (reference sequence). CDR3 bases: TGTGCCAGTAGTATTCCGGGACAGGGAGGGAACACTGAAGCTTTCTTT. It translates to CASSIPGQGGNTEAFF. Complete variable domain (other parts from reference TRBV19 and TRBJ1-1): DGGITQSPKYLFRKEGQNVTLSCEQNLNHDAMYWYRQDPGQGLRLIYYSQIVNDFQKGDIAEGYSVSREKKESFPLTVTSAQKNPTAFYLCASSIPGQGGNTEAFFGQGTRLTVV.

The rearrangement joins TRBV4-1 to TRBJ1-1; D is ambiguous. V was shortened by 1 base and J by 6 bases, with 9 bases between the two germline ends. The CDR3 runs 13 residues. Germline V CDR1 and CDR2: MGHRA, YSYEKL. CDR3 sequence (DNA): TGCGCCAGCAGCCAAGCGCGAGTAGCTGAAGCTTTCTTT. Translating it yields CASSQARVAEAFF.

The chain couples TRBV18 to TRBJ2-6; a weak D match, TRBD1 (5 bases). The CDR3 contains 17 residues. The germline V gene has CDR1 KGHSH and CDR2 LQKENI. V shed 8 bases and J shed 0 bases, with 17 bases lying between them. The CDR3, as DNA: TGTGCCAGCCACTTGGGGCAGGCATACTCTGGGGCCAACGTCCTGACTTTC. Protein: CASHLGQAYSGANVLTF.

The genes are TRBV5-1 and TRBJ2-1; possible D gene TRBD2, 5 bases. The germline CDR1 and CDR2 sequences are SGHRS and YFSETQ. CDR3 size: 14 residues. Trimming took off 4 bases at V and 5 bases at J, with 13 bases between the two ends. In DNA, the CDR3 is TGCGCCAGCAGCGTCCAATCGGGGAACAATGAGCAGTTCTTC. Its protein product is CASSVQSGNNEQFF.

The chain couples TRBV28 to TRBJ1-5; D possibly corresponds to TRBD1 (5 bases). The germline V and J ends were trimmed by 3 bases and 7 bases, with 13 bases remaining between them. The CDR3 sequence is 14 residues long. Looked up from germline, CDR1 is MDHEN and CDR2 is SYDVKM. CDR3: CASSFPVGDQPQHF. CDR3 coding DNA: TGTGCCAGCAGTTTCCCTGTCGGGGACCAGCCCCAGCATTTT.

The rearrangement joins TRBV20-1 to TRBJ1-1; unclear D gene. Germline lookup yields CDR1 DFQATT and CDR2 SNEGSKA (reference sequence). The CDR3 is made up of 11 amino acids. V was trimmed by 2 bases and J by 8 bases, leaving 9 bases between them. The CDR3 sequence: CSARHRKEAFF. The DNA for the CDR3 is TGCAGTGCTAGACACCGTAAAGAAGCTTTCTTT.

This sequence joins TRBV18 and TRBJ1-4; 7 bases agree with TRBD1. V shed 2 bases, J shed 2 bases, and the junction held 5 bases outside the gene matches. Germline lookup yields CDR1 KGHSH and CDR2 LQKENI. The CDR3 spans 16 residues. The CDR3 DNA sequence: TGTGCCAGCTCACCAGACAGGGCTGGGACTAATGAAAAACTGTTTTTT. Residues: CASSPDRAGTNEKLFF.

The chain is built from TRBV19 and TRBJ1-1; D ambiguous. With 0 bases removed from V and 4 bases from J, the gap between germline ends came to 9 bases. This CDR3 region has 14 residues. In germline, CDR1 is LNHDA, CDR2 SQIVND (reference sequence). The CDR3 DNA is TGTGCCAGTAGTATAGATCTGACTCTCACTGAAGCTTTCTTT. Its translation: CASSIDLTLTEAFF.

This chain joins TRBV13 and TRBJ2-6, with a tentative D call TRBD2 (5 bases). This CDR3 is 16 amino acids long. CDR1 is PRHDT and CDR2 is FYEKMQ in the germline V gene (reference sequence). With 5 bases removed from V and 4 bases from J, the gap between germline ends came to 15 bases. The DNA of the CDR3 is TGTGCCAGCAGCAACCCTGGGAGTAGCGGGGCCAACGTCCTGACTTTC. Translated: CASSNPGSSGANVLTF.

V is TRBV6-1 and J is TRBJ1-6; D unclear. Trimming removed 7 bases from V and 7 bases from J, with 14 bases in between. CDR1 is MNHNS and CDR2 is SASEGT in the germline V gene. The CDR3 is made up of 14 amino acids. CDR3 sequence: CASISTAGNSPLHF. CDR3 bases: TGTGCCAGCATCTCGACTGCGGGGAATTCACCCCTCCACTTT.

The chain is built from TRBV6-1 and TRBJ1-1; 12 positions match TRBD1. Trimming removed 3 bases from V and 5 bases from J; junction bases left unmatched: 7. The CDR3 length is 16 residues. Germline CDR1 and CDR2: MNHNS and SASEGT. This chain's CDR3 is CASSDRDRGLRTEAFF. For the CDR3, the DNA is TGTGCCAGCAGTGACCGGGACAGGGGGCTTCGGACTGAAGCTTTCTTT.

CDR3 protein: CASSLDRMNEQFF. The CDR3 coding sequence is TGTGCCAGCAGCTTAGATAGGATGAATGAGCAGTTCTTC. The chain recombines TRBV11-3 with TRBJ2-1; D remains ambiguous. The CDR3 spans 13 residues. V was cut by 0 bases and J by 7 bases, with 7 bases left in between. The germline gives CDR1 SGHNT, CDR2 YENEEA. Combining the CDR3 with reference TRBV11-3 and TRBJ2-1 gives the whole variable domain EAGVVQSPRYKIIEKKQPVAFWCNPISGHNTLYWYLQNLGQGPELLIRYENEEAVDDSQLPKDRFSAERLKGVDSTLKIQPAELGDSAVYLCASSLDRMNEQFFGPGTRLTVL.

The chain joins TRBV5-4 to TRBJ2-3; TRBD2 aligns across 8 bases. This CDR3 comprises 16 residues. Germline trimming cut 0 bases from V and 2 bases from J; bases unmatched to any gene: 5. Germline values: CDR1 SGHNT, CDR2 YYREEE (reference sequence). The CDR3 DNA sequence: TGTGCCAGCAGCTTGGAAGCGGGGGCTTACACAGATACGCAGTATTTT. This codes for CASSLEAGAYTDTQYF.

The genes are TRBV5-1 and TRBJ2-5; no clear D gene. Trimming took off 0 bases at V and 7 bases at J, with 13 bases between the two ends. The CDR3 loop spans 14 amino acids. Germline CDR1 SGHRS, CDR2 YFSETQ. This CDR3 reads CASSLDTTQRTQYF. CDR3 nucleotides: TGCGCCAGCAGCTTGGACACCACCCAACGGACCCAGTACTTC. The entire variable domain, with the rest obtained from reference TRBV5-1 and TRBJ2-5, is as follows: KAGVTQTPRYLIKTRGQQVTLSCSPISGHRSVSWYQQTPGQGLQFLFEYFSETQRNKGNFPGRFSGRQFSNSRSEMNVSTLELGDSALYLCASSLDTTQRTQYFGPGTRLLVL.

V gene TRBV29-1 combines with J gene TRBJ1-4; tentative D call: TRBD1 (5 bases). Per germline, CDR1 SQVTM and CDR2 ANQGSEA. Trimming stripped 4 bases from V and 5 bases from J, with 11 bases between. The CDR3 extends over 13 amino acids. DNA for the CDR3: TGCAGCGTTGGTAGGGGATGGAATGAAAAACTGTTTTTT. This sequence encodes CSVGRGWNEKLFF.